This T cell receptor (beta chain) was sequenced during a study of control samples from healthy donors and cancer patients. The V end was cut by 3 bases, the J end by 7 bases, with 22 bases between. CDR3 length equals 17 residues. Per germline, CDR1 MNHNS and CDR2 SASEGT. Profiled with immunoSEQ multiplex PCR; TCRdb holds only in-frame clones, not every one. Among some 45,000 clones listed, 75% to 95% were seen once. This TCR came from a woman aged 40 to 49 with head and neck cancer. V usage is TRBV6-1 and J usage is TRBJ1-3; D may be TRBD1 (5 bases). The sequenced material came from PBMCs. CDR3 bases: TGTGCCAGCAGTGAGCACACTCCAGGGAAGCGTGGGAACACCATATATTTT. This sequence encodes CASSEHTPGKRGNTIYF.